This is a list of T cell receptor beta chains from one sample in a study of cytomegalovirus exposure and HLA in healthy donors. TCRdb keeps only in-frame clones here, not all; method: immunoSEQ multiplex PCR. The sample holds about 44,000 clones. The sample consisted of PBMCs. All receptors derive from a male donor in good health and CMV-seronegative. Each CDR3 is given with its conserved first and last residue. Fields, in order: D gene, V gene, CDR3 protein. A D gene is named only where the DNA matches it firmly.

d_gene: -; v_gene: TRBV27; CDR3aa: CASSFSSGANVLTF
d_gene: TRBD1; v_gene: TRBV11-3; CDR3aa: CASSPDREGEAFF
d_gene: -; v_gene: TRBV5-6; CDR3aa: CASCLGQLTYEQYF
d_gene: TRBD2; v_gene: TRBV2; CDR3aa: CASSSTSGHKETQYF
d_gene: -; v_gene: TRBV10-3; CDR3aa: CAISEAGEQYF
d_gene: -; v_gene: TRBV5-1; CDR3aa: CASSVDLDGYTF
d_gene: TRBD1; v_gene: TRBV2; CDR3aa: CASKVSLGGAYETQYF
d_gene: -; v_gene: TRBV5-1; CDR3aa: CASSSGLLNEQFF
d_gene: -; v_gene: TRBV7-4; CDR3aa: CASSLARGYTF
d_gene: -; v_gene: TRBV29-1; CDR3aa: CSGGGQNTEAFF
d_gene: TRBD1; v_gene: TRBV7-9; CDR3aa: CASSGTGGGNTIYF
d_gene: TRBD2; v_gene: TRBV9; CDR3aa: CASSAQTSPTSYNEQFF
d_gene: TRBD2; v_gene: TRBV7-9; CDR3aa: CASNLAGPTDIQYF
d_gene: -; v_gene: TRBV7-2; CDR3aa: CASSLDFRAGFTDTQYF
d_gene: TRBD2; v_gene: TRBV28; CDR3aa: CATSPGGGHSYEQYF
d_gene: -; v_gene: TRBV30; CDR3aa: CAWSVGGGSNQPQHF
d_gene: TRBD2; v_gene: TRBV6-1; CDR3aa: CASSSGTSGSYTQYF
d_gene: -; v_gene: TRBV7-2; CDR3aa: CASSFSSGRGTIYF
d_gene: -; v_gene: TRBV7-9; CDR3aa: CASSFRVQETQYF
d_gene: TRBD1; v_gene: TRBV6-5; CDR3aa: CASRSGTGESQPQHF
d_gene: TRBD1; v_gene: TRBV18; CDR3aa: CASSLTTGETEAFF
d_gene: TRBD2; v_gene: TRBV5-8; CDR3aa: CASSWTSGISYEQYF
d_gene: -; v_gene: TRBV11-2; CDR3aa: CASSSWTLGTDTQYF
d_gene: -; v_gene: TRBV7-9; CDR3aa: CASSLQYEQYF
d_gene: TRBD1; v_gene: TRBV5-6; CDR3aa: CASSLGQGFAGANVLTF
d_gene: TRBD2; v_gene: TRBV2; CDR3aa: CASRAGGLDEQYF
d_gene: -; v_gene: TRBV14; CDR3aa: CASSQGAGRGTGELFF
d_gene: TRBD2; v_gene: TRBV7-7; CDR3aa: CASSLYPGRASTGELFF
d_gene: -; v_gene: TRBV7-6; CDR3aa: CASSPLFSEAFF
d_gene: TRBD1; v_gene: TRBV5-1; CDR3aa: CASSPEKTGLTEAFF
d_gene: -; v_gene: TRBV5-4; CDR3aa: CASSSGQTTTEAFF
d_gene: -; v_gene: TRBV9; CDR3aa: CASSGGEGVYQPQHF
d_gene: -; v_gene: TRBV28; CDR3aa: CASSRPVSGANVLTF
d_gene: -; v_gene: TRBV29-1; CDR3aa: CSVCALDFDGYTEAFF
d_gene: TRBD2; v_gene: TRBV7-8; CDR3aa: CASSSAGGVIDTQYF
d_gene: -; v_gene: TRBV11-3; CDR3aa: CASSLEQGRGYTF
d_gene: TRBD1; v_gene: TRBV18; CDR3aa: CASSPPGRGLTDTQYF
d_gene: -; v_gene: TRBV7-2; CDR3aa: CASSLGVQGTEAFF
d_gene: TRBD2; v_gene: TRBV6-1; CDR3aa: CASSEVMGGGTGELFF